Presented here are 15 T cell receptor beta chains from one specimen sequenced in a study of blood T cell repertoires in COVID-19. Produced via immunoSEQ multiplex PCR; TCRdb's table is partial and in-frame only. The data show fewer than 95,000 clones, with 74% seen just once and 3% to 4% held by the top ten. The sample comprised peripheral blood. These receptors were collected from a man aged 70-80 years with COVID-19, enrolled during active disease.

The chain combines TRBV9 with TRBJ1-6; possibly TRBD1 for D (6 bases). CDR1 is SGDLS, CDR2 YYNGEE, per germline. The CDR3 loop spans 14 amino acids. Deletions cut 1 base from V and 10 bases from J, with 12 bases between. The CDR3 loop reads CASSVQQGGSPLHF. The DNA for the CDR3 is TGTGCCAGCAGCGTACAACAGGGAGGGTCACCCCTCCACTTT.

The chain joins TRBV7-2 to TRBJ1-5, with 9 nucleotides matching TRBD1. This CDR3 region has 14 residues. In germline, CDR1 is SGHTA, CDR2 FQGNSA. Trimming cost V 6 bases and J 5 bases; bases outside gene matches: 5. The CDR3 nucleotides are TGTGCCAGCAGTTTTACAGGGGGCGATCAGCCCCAGCATTTT. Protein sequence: CASSFTGGDQPQHF.

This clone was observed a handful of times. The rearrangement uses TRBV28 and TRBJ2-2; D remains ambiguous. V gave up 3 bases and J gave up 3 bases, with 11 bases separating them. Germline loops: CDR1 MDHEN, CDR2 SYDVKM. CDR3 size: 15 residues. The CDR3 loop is CASSFIGVDTGELFF. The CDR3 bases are TGTGCCAGCAGTTTTATCGGTGTGGACACCGGGGAGCTGTTTTTT. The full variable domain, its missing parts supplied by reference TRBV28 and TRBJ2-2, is DVKVTQSSRYLVKRTGEKVFLECVQDMDHENMFWYRQDPGLGLRLIYFSYDVKMKEKGDIPEGYSVSREKKERFSLILESASTNQTSMYLCASSFIGVDTGELFFGEGSRLTVL.

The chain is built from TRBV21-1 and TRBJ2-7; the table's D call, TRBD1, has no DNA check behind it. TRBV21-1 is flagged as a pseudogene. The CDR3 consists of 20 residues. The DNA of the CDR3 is TGTGCCAGCAGCAAAGTGATGACCGGGACAGATATTGACCGATGCTACGAGCAGTACTTC. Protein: CASSKVMTGTDIDRCYEQYF.

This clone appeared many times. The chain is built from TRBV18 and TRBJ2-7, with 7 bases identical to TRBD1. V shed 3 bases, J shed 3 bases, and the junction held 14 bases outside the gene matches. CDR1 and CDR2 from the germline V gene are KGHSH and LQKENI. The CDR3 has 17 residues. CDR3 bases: TGTGCCAGCTCACCGAACCACTTAACAGGGGCCTACTACGAGCAGTACTTC. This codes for CASSPNHLTGAYYEQYF.

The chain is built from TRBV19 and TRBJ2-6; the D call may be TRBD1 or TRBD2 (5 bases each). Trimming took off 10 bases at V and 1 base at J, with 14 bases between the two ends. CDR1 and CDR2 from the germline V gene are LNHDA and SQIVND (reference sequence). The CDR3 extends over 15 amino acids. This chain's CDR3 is CAIRGPGSGANVLTF. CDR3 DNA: TGTGCCATTAGGGGTCCGGGATCTGGGGCCAACGTCCTGACTTTC.

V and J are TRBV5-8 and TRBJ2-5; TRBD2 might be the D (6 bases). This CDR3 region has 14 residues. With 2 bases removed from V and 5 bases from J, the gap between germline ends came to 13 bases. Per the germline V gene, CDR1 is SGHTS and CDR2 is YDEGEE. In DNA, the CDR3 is TGTGCCAGCAGCTTTGCGGGATCCCGGGAGACCCAGTACTTC. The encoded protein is CASSFAGSRETQYF.

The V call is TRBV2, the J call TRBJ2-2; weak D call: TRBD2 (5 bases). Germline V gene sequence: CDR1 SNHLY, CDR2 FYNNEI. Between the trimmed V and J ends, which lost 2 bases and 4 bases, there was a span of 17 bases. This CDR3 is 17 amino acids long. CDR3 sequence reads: CASSESGSSQTTGELFF. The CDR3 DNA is TGTGCCAGCAGTGAAAGCGGCAGCTCCCAGACCACCGGGGAGCTGTTTTTT.

The CDR3 DNA follows: TGTGCCAGCAGCTTGGCCCTGAGGACAGATACGCAGTATTTT. It codes for CASSLALRTDTQYF. The rearrangement links TRBV5-6 to TRBJ2-3, with D uncertain. Germline CDR1 is SGHDT and CDR2 is YYEEEE. V dropped 0 bases and J dropped 3 bases, with 8 bases sitting between them. The CDR3 spans 14 residues. Supplemented by reference TRBV5-6 and TRBJ2-3, the full variable domain reads DAGVTQSPTHLIKTRGQQVTLRCSPKSGHDTVSWYQQALGQGPQFIFQYYEEEERQRGNFPDRFSGHQFPNYSSELNVNALLLGDSALYLCASSLALRTDTQYFGPGTRLTVL.

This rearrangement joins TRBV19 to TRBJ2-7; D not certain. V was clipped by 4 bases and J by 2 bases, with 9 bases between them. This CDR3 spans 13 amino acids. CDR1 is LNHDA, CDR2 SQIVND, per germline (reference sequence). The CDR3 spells CASSTTGAYEQYF. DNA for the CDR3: TGTGCCAGTAGTACTACCGGTGCCTACGAGCAGTACTTC.

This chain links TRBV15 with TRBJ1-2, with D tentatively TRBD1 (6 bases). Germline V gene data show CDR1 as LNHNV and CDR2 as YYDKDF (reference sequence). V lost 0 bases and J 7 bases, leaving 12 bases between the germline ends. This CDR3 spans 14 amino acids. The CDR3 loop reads CATSRDFGGSGYTF. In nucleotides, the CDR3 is TGTGCCACCAGCAGAGATTTTGGGGGCTCTGGCTACACCTTC. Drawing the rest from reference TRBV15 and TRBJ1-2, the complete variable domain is DAMVIQNPRYQVTQFGKPVTLSCSQTLNHNVMYWYQQKSSQAPKLLFHYYDKDFNNEADTPDNFQSRRPNTSFCFLDIRSPGLGDTAMYLCATSRDFGGSGYTFGSGTRLTVV.

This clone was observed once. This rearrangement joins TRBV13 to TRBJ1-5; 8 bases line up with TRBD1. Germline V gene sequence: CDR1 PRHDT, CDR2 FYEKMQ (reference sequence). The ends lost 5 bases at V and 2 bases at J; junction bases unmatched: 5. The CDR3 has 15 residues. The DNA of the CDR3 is TGTGCCAGCAGCCAGACAGGGGTCCGCAATCAGCCCCAGCATTTT. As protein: CASSQTGVRNQPQHF.

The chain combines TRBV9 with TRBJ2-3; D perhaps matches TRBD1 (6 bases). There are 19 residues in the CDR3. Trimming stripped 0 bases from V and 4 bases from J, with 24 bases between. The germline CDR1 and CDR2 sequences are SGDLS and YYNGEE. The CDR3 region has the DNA TGTGCCAGCAGCGTAGCTATGGACAGCAAGGGTTGGGGGCCAGATACGCAGTATTTT. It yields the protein CASSVAMDSKGWGPDTQYF.

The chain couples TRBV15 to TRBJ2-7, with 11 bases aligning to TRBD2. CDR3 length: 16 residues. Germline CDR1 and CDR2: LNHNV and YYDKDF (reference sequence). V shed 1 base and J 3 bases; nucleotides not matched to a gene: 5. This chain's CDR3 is CATSRGGTSGLYEQYF. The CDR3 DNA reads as TGTGCCACCAGCAGAGGCGGGACTAGCGGACTCTACGAGCAGTACTTC. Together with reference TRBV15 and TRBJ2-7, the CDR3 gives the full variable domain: DAMVIQNPRYQVTQFGKPVTLSCSQTLNHNVMYWYQQKSSQAPKLLFHYYDKDFNNEADTPDNFQSRRPNTSFCFLDIRSPGLGDTAMYLCATSRGGTSGLYEQYFGPGTRLTVT.

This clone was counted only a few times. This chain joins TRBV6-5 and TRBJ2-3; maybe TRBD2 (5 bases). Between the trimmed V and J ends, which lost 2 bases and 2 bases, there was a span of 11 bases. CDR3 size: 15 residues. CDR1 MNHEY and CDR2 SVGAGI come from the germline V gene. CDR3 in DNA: TGTGCCAGCAGTTACGGCGGGCCGGTCACAGATACGCAGTATTTT. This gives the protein CASSYGGPVTDTQYF.